The rows below give T cell receptor beta chains drawn from one sample of a study of CD4 T cells in relation to SARS-CoV-2 and coronaviruses. Their target antigens are unknown. Sequencing was performed with immunoSEQ multiplex PCR; in TCRdb, only in-frame clones are kept and a portion is missing. The sample gives 20,000 to 25,000 clones, about 70% of which show up once; roughly 19% is in the top ten. What was sequenced was CD4+ T cells from PBMCs, cultured in vitro. The receptors originated from a human donor in good health. CDR3s include the opening cysteine and the closing phenylalanine or tryptophan. D genes are given only for firm matches. Size is stated for part of the rows, as once, few or many counts, or as a class when the clone is expanded.

CDR3nt	CDR3aa	abundance	j_gene	d_gene	v_gene
TGCGCCAGCAGCTTACGGGGGGCACGAACTGAAGCTTTCTTT	CASSLRGARTEAFF	few	TRBJ1-1	NA	TRBV5-1
TGTGCCAGCCGGGTAGGGGGTGAGAATGGCTACACCTTC	CASRVGGENGYTF	NA	TRBJ1-2	NA	TRBV28
TGTGCCAGTAGTCCTATTTCTGGGGCCAACGTCCTGACTTTC	CASSPISGANVLTF	medium-sized	TRBJ2-6	NA	TRBV19
TGTGCCGGGGAAAGGAATTACGAGCAGTACTTC	CAGERNYEQYF	large	TRBJ2-7	NA	TRBV30
TGTGCCAGCAGCAAAGAGGGGATCTCTGGAAACACCATATATTTT	CASSKEGISGNTIYF	NA	TRBJ1-3	NA	TRBV21-1
TGTGCCAGCAGCTTTGGGACAGGAGCAATGAACACTGAAGCTTTCTTT	CASSFGTGAMNTEAFF	NA	TRBJ1-1	TRBD1	TRBV11-2
TGCGCCAGCAGCTTGGTAGGGGGGGCCACCTACGAGCAGTACTTC	CASSLVGGATYEQYF	NA	TRBJ2-7	NA	TRBV5-1
TGCGCCAGCAGCCAGGGACAGGGGGCGTGGGAGACCCAGTACTTC	CASSQGQGAWETQYF	NA	TRBJ2-5	TRBD1	TRBV4-3
TGTGCCAGCAGCTTAGTGGCAGGGAATAACTATGGCTACACCTTC	CASSLVAGNNYGYTF	once	TRBJ1-2	NA	TRBV7-2
TGTGCCAGCACCTCCCAGGGGTCTGGAAACACCATATATTTT	CASTSQGSGNTIYF	NA	TRBJ1-3	NA	TRBV2
TGTGCCAGCAGACCCGGACAGGGGAGGGAAAAACTGTTTTTT	CASRPGQGREKLFF	NA	TRBJ1-4	TRBD1	TRBV6-5
TGTGCCAGCAAAGGACAGACAAGCAATCAGCCCCAGCATTTT	CASKGQTSNQPQHF	NA	TRBJ1-5	NA	TRBV2
TGTGCCAGCAGCCCCGATGGCAGGGGCAATCAGCCCCAGCATTTT	CASSPDGRGNQPQHF	NA	TRBJ1-5	NA	TRBV5-4
TGTGCCAGCAGCTCGATTCAGCCCCAGCATTTT	CASSSIQPQHF	NA	TRBJ1-5	NA	TRBV28
TGTGCCAGCAGTTACCCGTACACTGAAGCTTTCTTT	CASSYPYTEAFF	NA	TRBJ1-1	NA	TRBV6-2/TRBV6-3
TGTGCTAGCAGCTTAGGGCGGGTTGGTGAGACCCAGTACTTC	CASSLGRVGETQYF	NA	TRBJ2-5	NA	TRBV7-7
TGTGCCAGCAGTTTTAGCGGGGTTGGATCAGATACGCAGTATTTT	CASSFSGVGSDTQYF	NA	TRBJ2-3	TRBD2	TRBV11-2
TGCGCCAGCAGCCAAGTGGGTGTCATAGTTGGTTACACCTTC	CASSQVGVIVGYTF	few	TRBJ1-2	NA	TRBV4-1
TGCAGCGTTCGGGACAACGTATCCGGTAAGAGCTCCTACAATGAGCAGTTCTTC	CSVRDNVSGKSSYNEQFF	NA	TRBJ2-1	NA	TRBV29-1
TGTGCCAGCAATACGGGTCCTGGAAACACCATATATTTT	CASNTGPGNTIYF	few	TRBJ1-3	NA	TRBV11-2
TGTGCCAGCAGTGACGGTCATTCACCCCTCCACTTT	CASSDGHSPLHF	NA	TRBJ1-6	NA	TRBV28
TGTGCCAGCAGTTACCCACTGACAGGTCAGCCCCAGCATTTT	CASSYPLTGQPQHF	NA	TRBJ1-5	NA	TRBV6-6
TGTGCCAGCAGCCTACGGGCTAACTATGGCTACACCTTC	CASSLRANYGYTF	NA	TRBJ1-2	NA	TRBV5-4
TGTGCCAGCCTCGGGACCCATAATTCACCCCTCCACTTT	CASLGTHNSPLHF	few	TRBJ1-6	NA	TRBV18